These 26 T cell receptor beta chains came from one sample sequenced in a study of shared clonotypes between healthy human individuals. The table came from immunoSEQ multiplex PCR; TCRdb's copy has only in-frame clones and leaves some out. Among about half a million clones listed, approximately 71% were seen once. The sample was PBMCs. These receptor sequences come from a woman aged 40-49 years in good health. Some clones in this sample may be carry-over from other donors' samples.

A note on this clone: A far larger clone is one nucleotide away, so this likely arose from a read error. The V call is TRBV5-1, the J call TRBJ1-1; TRBD1 is a possible D gene (6 bases). Germline lookup yields CDR1 SGHRS and CDR2 YFSETQ. The CDR3 runs to 14 residues. DNA for the CDR3: TGCGTCAGCAGCAGGCTGACAGGGAACACTGAAGCTTTCTTT. This encodes CVSSRLTGNTEAFF.

The rearrangement uses TRBV19 and TRBJ1-1, with TRBD1 matching 8 bases. After removal of 10 bases from V and 4 bases from J, the junction contained 8 bases not matched to a gene. The length of the CDR3 is 13 residues. The germline V gene has CDR1 LNHDA and CDR2 SQIVND (reference sequence). The CDR3 DNA follows: TGTGCCACCCGGACAGGGTCGGGCACTGAAGCTTTCTTT. It is translated as CATRTGSGTEAFF.

The rearrangement joins TRBV6-4 to TRBJ1-2; D gene unclear. The V gene's germline CDR1 is MRHNA and CDR2 SNTAGT. CDR3 length: 16 residues. Trimming took off 4 bases at V and 1 base at J, with 16 bases between the two ends. The CDR3 protein is CASSAHLSDDNYGYTF. The CDR3 DNA reads TGTGCCAGCAGTGCGCATCTGTCAGATGATAACTATGGCTACACCTTC.

The V and J genes are TRBV28 and TRBJ1-1; D is unclear. V was shortened by 1 base and J by 0 bases, with 12 bases between the two germline ends. This CDR3 is built from 16 residues. CDR1 and CDR2 (germline): MDHEN, SYDVKM. CDR3 nucleotides: TGTGCCAGCAGTTTATTCAGTGTCCGAGTGAACACTGAAGCTTTCTTT. Translation gives CASSLFSVRVNTEAFF.

The J gene is TRBJ2-7, the V gene TRBV29-1, with D possibly being TRBD2 (5 bases). The CDR3 runs to 15 residues. Germline V lookup: CDR1 SQVTM, CDR2 ANQGSEA. Trimming took off 3 bases at V and 3 bases at J, with 18 bases between the two ends. The DNA of the CDR3 is TGCAGCGTTGAGCACGGAGGCAAGCAGAGCTACGAGCAGTACTTC. This translates into CSVEHGGKQSYEQYF.

The genes are TRBV29-1 and TRBJ2-7; 9 nucleotides align to TRBD1. CDR3 length equals 14 residues. Germline lookup yields CDR1 SQVTM and CDR2 ANQGSEA. The trim removed 6 bases at V and 0 bases at J, leaving 6 bases unmatched. CDR3 loop: CSVKTGGFSYEQYF. The CDR3 DNA is TGCAGCGTAAAAACAGGGGGCTTCTCCTACGAGCAGTACTTC.

The chain links TRBV9 to TRBJ2-3, with 8 bases fitting TRBD2. Germline assignment: CDR1 SGDLS and CDR2 YYNGEE. With 3 bases clipped from V and 4 bases from J, the junction kept 7 bases outside the gene matches. This CDR3 is 15 amino acids long. The CDR3 loop is CASSASGRAADTQYF. The DNA for the CDR3 is TGTGCCAGCAGCGCAAGCGGGAGAGCGGCAGATACGCAGTATTTT.

The table lists this clone with a few counts. This chain joins TRBV15 and TRBJ1-4; 7 bases are a match to TRBD1. Looked up from germline, CDR1 is LNHNV and CDR2 is YYDKDF (reference sequence). The CDR3 is 16 amino acids. V dropped 2 bases and J dropped 7; count of bases not matched to a gene: 10. The CDR3 reads CATSRPHNRDSEKLFF. The DNA of the CDR3 is TGTGCCACCAGCAGACCGCACAACAGGGACAGTGAAAAACTGTTTTTT.

This sequence joins TRBV7-2 and TRBJ1-2; D remains unclear. Germline V gene sequence: CDR1 SGHTA, CDR2 FQGNSA. Deletions cut 1 base from V and 2 bases from J, with 11 bases between. The CDR3 is 15 amino acids. The CDR3 DNA is TGTGCCAGCAGCTTAGTTTCAGAGCAGAACTATGGCTACACCTTC. Its protein product is CASSLVSEQNYGYTF.

The chain is built from TRBV29-1 and TRBJ1-2; D is possibly TRBD1 (6 bases). This CDR3 contains 12 residues. The V and J ends lost 8 bases and 5 bases respectively, with 15 bases between them. The germline V gene has CDR1 SQVTM and CDR2 ANQGSEA. CDR3 region: CSLRGGQYGYTF. For the CDR3, the DNA is TGCAGCCTTAGGGGGGGTCAGTATGGCTACACCTTC.

This clone was counted only a few times. The chain links TRBV5-3 to TRBJ2-7; 7 bases agree with TRBD1. TRBV5-3 is filed as an ORF, its function uncertain. Trimming removed 8 bases from V and 4 bases from J; junction bases left unmatched: 9. The CDR3 has 13 amino acids. The CDR3 sequence: CASTDRVTYEQYF. DNA for the CDR3: TGTGCCAGTACTGACAGGGTGACTTACGAGCAGTACTTC.

The V gene is TRBV4-2, the J gene TRBJ1-1; D not resolved. V was clipped by 2 bases and J by 8 bases, with 15 bases between them. This CDR3 has 14 residues. CDR1 LGHNA and CDR2 YNFKEQ come from the germline V gene. The CDR3 region has the DNA TGTGCCAGCAGCCAACCGATCGGTGTTGCCGAAGCTTTCTTT. It yields the protein CASSQPIGVAEAFF.

The CDR3 region has the DNA TGTGCCAGCAGCTTAGATACTACCTCCGAGCAGTACTTC. Translated: CASSLDTTSEQYF. V and J are TRBV7-8 and TRBJ2-7; D uncertain. The germline gives CDR1 SGHVS, CDR2 FQNEAQ. Deletions cut 1 base from V and 6 bases from J, with 10 bases between. There are 13 residues in the CDR3.

The chain recombines TRBV7-3 with TRBJ2-6; tentative D call: TRBD2 (6 bases). There are 17 residues in the CDR3. Germline CDR1 and CDR2: SGHTA and FQGTGA. With 1 base removed from V and 0 bases from J, the gap between germline ends came to 10 bases. This chain's CDR3 is CASSLSGTGSGANVLTF. Here the CDR3 DNA reads TGTGCCAGCAGCTTAAGCGGGACCGGCTCTGGGGCCAACGTCCTGACTTTC.

The chain combines TRBV11-2 with TRBJ2-7; 8 nucleotides align to TRBD2. Trimming at V came to 5 bases and at J to 5 bases, leaving 11 bases not matched to a gene. The CDR3 contains 15 residues. Germline V CDR1 and CDR2: SGHAT, FQNNGV. As DNA, the CDR3 is TGTGCCAGCAGCCTTATGGCGGGAGGTCTCCACGAGCAGTACTTC. Its protein product is CASSLMAGGLHEQYF.

This clone was seen once. V gene TRBV6-1 combines with J gene TRBJ1-2; D possibly corresponds to TRBD1 (6 bases). Trimming pared 6 bases from V and 2 bases from J, leaving 10 bases between. The CDR3 length is 13 residues. CDR1 and CDR2 from the germline V gene are MNHNS and SASEGT. CDR3 sequence reads: CASSRTENYGYTF. The CDR3 nucleotides are TGTGCCAGCAGCCGGACAGAAAACTATGGCTACACCTTC.

The chain is built from TRBV5-4 and TRBJ1-6, with D tentatively TRBD1 (6 bases). Germline-derived CDR1 and CDR2 are SGHNT and YYREEE (reference sequence). CDR3 length: 15 residues. V gave up 4 bases and J gave up 3 bases, with 11 bases separating them. As DNA, the CDR3 is TGTGCCAGCAGCGGCGGGGGCCGCTATAATTCACCCCTCCACTTT. As protein: CASSGGGRYNSPLHF.

The chain has TRBV13 and TRBJ2-7; TRBD1 matches 9 bases. Unmatched junction bases numbered 2, after V lost 5 bases and J lost 6 bases. The CDR3 sequence is 12 residues long. The germline V gene encodes CDR1 PRHDT and CDR2 FYEKMQ (reference sequence). CDR3 sequence reads: CASSLTGGEQYF. As DNA, the CDR3 is TGTGCCAGCAGCCTGACAGGGGGCGAGCAGTACTTC. The complete variable domain, with remaining parts taken from reference TRBV13 and TRBJ2-7, reads AAGVIQSPRHLIKEKRETATLKCYPIPRHDTVYWYQQGPGQDPQFLISFYEKMQSDKGSIPDRFSAQQFSDYHSELNMSSLELGDSALYFCASSLTGGEQYFGPGTRLTVT.

The chain recombines TRBV18 with TRBJ2-5; weak D call: TRBD1 (5 bases). The V gene's germline CDR1 is KGHSH and CDR2 LQKENI. The CDR3 extends over 14 amino acids. V shed 2 bases and J shed 5 bases, with 12 bases lying between them. The CDR3 region is CASSPIGRAETQYF. DNA for the CDR3: TGTGCCAGCTCACCAATCGGCAGGGCGGAGACCCAGTACTTC.

This chain connects TRBV5-1 to TRBJ2-5; D is uncertain. The tail of the sequence fits TRBJ2-7 better, so the J call may be wrong. Germline CDR1 SGHRS, CDR2 YFSETQ. This CDR3 is 13 amino acids long. This chain's CDR3 is CASSLYGTYEQYF. CDR3 nucleotides: TGCGCCAGCAGCTTGTATGGAACCTACGAGCAGTACTTC.

Remarks on this clone: Within the sample, other DNA sequences also encode this same CDR3. This chain links TRBV7-6 with TRBJ2-1, with 9 bases matching TRBD2. Germline values: CDR1 SGHVS, CDR2 FNYEAQ. J gave up 1 base and V 5 bases, and 3 bases lay outside the gene matches. The CDR3 contains 15 residues. CDR3 amino acids: CASSRSGSSYNEQFF. CDR3 bases: TGTGCCAGCAGCCGTAGCGGGAGTTCCTACAATGAGCAGTTCTTC.

This clone was seen just once. The rearrangement links TRBV9 to TRBJ2-2; 8 bases line up with TRBD1. With V trimmed by 4 bases and J by 1 base, 3 bases remained unmatched. The CDR3 runs 15 residues. Germline-derived CDR1 and CDR2 are SGDLS and YYNGEE. The CDR3 nucleotides read TGTGCCAGCAGCTTCGGGACAGGGAACACCGGGGAGCTGTTTTTT. It is translated as CASSFGTGNTGELFF.

The chain recombines TRBV4-2 with TRBJ2-7; TRBD2 agrees at 9 bases. The germline V gene encodes CDR1 LGHNA and CDR2 YNFKEQ. J lost 2 bases, V lost 0 bases, and 5 bases had no gene match. The CDR3 runs 16 residues. The CDR3, as DNA: TGTGCCAGCAGCCAAGATTATAGCGGGAGTCCCTACGAGCAGTACTTC. Protein: CASSQDYSGSPYEQYF.

The chain uses TRBV2 and TRBJ2-7, with 16 bases fitting TRBD2. The CDR3 has 19 amino acids. Looked up from germline, CDR1 is SNHLY and CDR2 is FYNNEI. J lost 4 bases, V lost 4 bases, and 13 bases had no gene match. The CDR3 DNA follows: TGTGCCAGCAGTGGACGGACAGGGACTAGCGGGAGGGCCACGTACGAGCAGTACTTC. This sequence encodes CASSGRTGTSGRATYEQYF.

This clone was seen a few times. The V gene is TRBV27, the J gene TRBJ2-5; D uncertain. The CDR3 has 12 amino acids. CDR1 is MNHEY, CDR2 SMNVEV, per germline (reference sequence). With 6 bases removed from V and 0 bases from J, the gap between germline ends came to 5 bases. CDR3 loop: CASSDNQETQYF. The CDR3 nucleotides read TGTGCCAGCAGCGATAACCAAGAGACCCAGTACTTC.

The chain has TRBV6-1 and TRBJ2-1; no definite D call. With 6 bases removed from V and 3 bases from J, the gap between germline ends came to 9 bases. The CDR3 covers 13 residues. Per germline, CDR1 MNHNS and CDR2 SASEGT. CDR3 sequence: CASRGFGYNEQFF. In DNA form, the CDR3 reads TGTGCCAGCAGAGGTTTTGGCTACAATGAGCAGTTCTTC.